Reported below is one T cell receptor (beta chain). The data were obtained in a study of blood T cell repertoires in COVID-19. About the research overall: The United States, Italy and Spain provided the acute and convalescent COVID-19 samples. Sample material is recorded as cDNA or gDNA derived from T cells, B-cell-depleted T cells, or PBMCs.

There are 15 residues in the CDR3. The V and J ends lost 7 bases and 4 bases respectively, with 18 bases between them. The germline V gene has CDR1 SGHRS and CDR2 YFSETQ. As originally analysed: Quantification of nucleated cells was approximated via reference gene primer amplification. Method: immunoSEQ multiplex PCR; TCRdb's copy keeps in-frame clones and lacks some. V, J and clone size are those of that table, while D and trimming were read from the DNA. The sample has 93,000 or so clones, roughly 87% seen once. The sequencing input was peripheral blood. The chain employs TRBV5-1 and TRBJ2-1, with TRBD2 as a possible D gene (5 bases). The clonotype comes from a human donor in a cohort sampled during active COVID-19. CDR3 in amino acids: CASSSPRTPYNEQFF. The CDR3 region has the DNA TGCGCCAGCTCTTCCCCGCGGACTCCATACAATGAGCAGTTCTTC.